The 18 T cell receptor beta chains in this list originate from one sample, sequenced in a study of coeliac disease. Libraries were prepared by immunoSEQ multiplex PCR; TCRdb keeps only in-frame clonotypes and omits some of them. The sample holds around 6,000 clones, less than 75% seen once. Source material: lymphocytes from the gut lamina propria. All receptors come from an older man with active celiac disease.

This clone was detected only once. V and J are TRBV7-9 and TRBJ2-7; TRBD1 aligns across 8 bases. Germline CDR1 SEHNR, CDR2 FQNEAQ (reference sequence). With 1 base clipped from V and 2 bases from J, the junction kept 1 base outside the gene matches. The CDR3 spans 14 residues. The CDR3 coding sequence is TGTGCCAGCAGCTTAGGGACAGGGCCCTACGAGCAGTACTTC. It specifies CASSLGTGPYEQYF.

The chain uses TRBV5-1 and TRBJ2-1, with 7 bases lining up with TRBD2. Germline V CDR1 and CDR2: SGHRS, YFSETQ. J was trimmed by 3 bases and V by 0 bases; bases with no gene match: 3. This CDR3 contains 15 residues. For the CDR3, the DNA is TGCGCCAGCAGCTTGGTTTCGGGGGGCTACAATGAGCAGTTCTTC. Translated: CASSLVSGGYNEQFF.

The V and J genes are TRBV5-8 and TRBJ2-5; D possibly corresponds to TRBD2 (6 bases). This CDR3 spans 14 amino acids. V lost 1 base, J lost 5 bases, and 12 bases lay in between. Germline-derived CDR1 and CDR2 are SGHTS and YDEGEE. CDR3 protein: CASSLSSRGETQYF. The DNA for the CDR3 is TGTGCCAGCAGCTTGAGCAGCCGGGGGGAGACCCAGTACTTC.

V is TRBV18 and J is TRBJ1-5; D perhaps matches TRBD1 (5 bases). Trimming took 3 bases from V and 1 from J, leaving 16 bases between them. Per the germline V gene, CDR1 is KGHSH and CDR2 is LQKENI. The length of the CDR3 is 17 residues. CDR3 bases: TGTGCCAGCTCACCGCGATCGAGCCCAGGGAGCAATCAGCCCCAGCATTTT. This codes for CASSPRSSPGSNQPQHF.

As DNA, the CDR3 is TGCAGCGTCGGTGTGGGGACAGGGTCCGAGCAGTACTTC. Translation gives CSVGVGTGSEQYF. The chain has TRBV29-1 and TRBJ2-7; 9 nucleotides line up with TRBD1. Looked up from germline, CDR1 is SQVTM and CDR2 is ANQGSEA. The CDR3 loop spans 13 amino acids. J gave up 6 bases and V 6 bases, and 9 bases lay outside the gene matches.

This sequence joins TRBV29-1 and TRBJ1-2; TRBD1 aligns across 7 bases. CDR3 size: 13 residues. Germline assignment: CDR1 SQVTM and CDR2 ANQGSEA. V lost 7 bases to trimming and J lost 6 bases; unmatched junction nucleotides: 11. The DNA of the CDR3 is TGCAGCGCCTTGAGACAGGGATCGGATGGCTACACCTTC. This sequence encodes CSALRQGSDGYTF.

This chain uses TRBV6-1 with TRBJ2-7; 8 bases map to TRBD1. CDR3 length: 14 amino acids. Germline assignment: CDR1 MNHNS and CDR2 SASEGT. Trimming cost V 6 bases and J 4 bases; bases outside gene matches: 8. This CDR3 reads CASRGDRSPYEQYF. DNA of the CDR3: TGTGCCAGCAGGGGGGACAGGAGCCCTTACGAGCAGTACTTC.

V is TRBV28 and J is TRBJ1-2; 9 positions match TRBD1. The CDR3 length is 18 residues. Germline V gene lookup returns CDR1 MDHEN and CDR2 SYDVKM. The ends lost 6 bases at V and 1 base at J; junction bases unmatched: 15. In nucleotides, the CDR3 is TGTGCCAGCAGCCTCCCTCCTCCGGACAGGGGATTTAACTATGGCTACACCTTC. Its translation: CASSLPPPDRGFNYGYTF.

This clone was detected once. This chain links TRBV5-4 with TRBJ1-2, with D possibly matching TRBD1 (5 bases). V was pared by 0 bases and J by 0 bases, with 6 bases between. Germline-derived CDR1 and CDR2 are SGHNT and YYREEE (reference sequence). This CDR3 is built from 14 residues. CDR3 sequence reads: CASSLAGTNYGYTF. The CDR3 DNA is TGTGCCAGCAGCTTGGCAGGGACTAACTATGGCTACACCTTC.

This clone turned up a few times. The chain carries TRBV9 and TRBJ2-7; the D is unclear. The CDR3 has 12 amino acids. Germline CDR1 is SGDLS and CDR2 is YYNGEE. Trimming stripped 5 bases from V and 4 bases from J, with 10 bases between. The CDR3 reads CASSDTDYEQYF. DNA of the CDR3: TGTGCCAGCAGTGACACCGATTACGAGCAGTACTTC.

In its sample, this clone was seen once. The chain couples TRBV11-2 to TRBJ2-6; 7 bases fit TRBD1. This CDR3 is 16 amino acids long. Losses at the gene ends were 5 bases for V and 4 bases for J; bases not matched to a gene: 8. Germline V gene data show CDR1 as SGHAT and CDR2 as FQNNGV. The CDR3 region has the DNA TGTGCCAGCAGCCGAGCCGGGACAGTCGGGGCCAACGTCCTGACTTTC. Translating gives CASSRAGTVGANVLTF.

This rearrangement joins TRBV6-5 to TRBJ2-7; 9 bases agree with TRBD1. The germline V gene has CDR1 MNHEY and CDR2 SVGAGI. J gave up 4 bases and V 6 bases, and 7 bases lay outside the gene matches. The CDR3 has 14 amino acids. CDR3 sequence: CASRRDRELYEQYF. CDR3 coding DNA: TGTGCCAGCAGACGGGACAGGGAACTTTACGAGCAGTACTTC.

This chain links TRBV6-4 with TRBJ2-6, with D maybe TRBD2 (5 bases). There are 15 residues in the CDR3. V was shortened by 0 bases and J by 2 bases, with 5 bases between the two germline ends. CDR1 is MRHNA, CDR2 SNTAGT, per germline. CDR3 DNA: TGTGCCAGCAGTGACTCCGGGGCTGGGGCCAACGTCCTGACTTTC. This sequence encodes CASSDSGAGANVLTF.

The chain combines TRBV30 with TRBJ1-1; 9 nucleotides agree with TRBD1. Germline V gene data show CDR1 as GTSNPN and CDR2 as SVGIG (reference sequence). Germline trimming cut 0 bases from V and 5 bases from J; bases unmatched to any gene: 1. The CDR3 has 13 amino acids. CDR3 coding DNA: TGTGCCTGGAGTGTAGACAGGGGGACTGAAGCTTTCTTT. Translated: CAWSVDRGTEAFF.

For this clone: Other nucleotide sequences in the sample specify the same CDR3. The rearrangement links TRBV7-3 to TRBJ2-1, with D tentatively TRBD1 (5 bases). The length of the CDR3 is 16 residues. Germline loops: CDR1 SGHTA, CDR2 FQGTGA. The V and J ends lost 5 bases and 5 bases respectively, with 19 bases between them. The CDR3 here is CASSLQPRQHNNEQFF. In nucleotides, the CDR3 is TGTGCCAGCAGCCTACAGCCGAGACAGCACAACAATGAGCAGTTCTTC. Full variable domain (outside the CDR3, taken from reference TRBV7-3 and TRBJ2-1): GAGVSQTPSNKVTEKGKYVELRCDPISGHTALYWYRQSLGQGPEFLIYFQGTGAADDSGLPNDRFFAVRPEGSVSTLKIQRTERGDSAVYLCASSLQPRQHNNEQFFGPGTRLTVL.

The genes are TRBV2 and TRBJ2-5; TRBD2 matches at 9 bases. Germline-derived CDR1 and CDR2 are SNHLY and FYNNEI. The CDR3 sequence is 14 residues long. Unmatched junction bases numbered 4, after V lost 7 bases and J lost 1 base. The CDR3 spells CASTMTSGQETQYF. The CDR3 DNA sequence: TGTGCCAGCACAATGACTAGCGGCCAAGAGACCCAGTACTTC.

This clone is a singleton in its sample. The chain uses TRBV6-1 and TRBJ2-5; D not certain. The CDR3 contains 15 residues. V was shortened by 3 bases and J by 5 bases, with 16 bases between the two germline ends. Germline lookup yields CDR1 MNHNS and CDR2 SASEGT. The CDR3 loop is CASSDYPGAVETQYF. The CDR3 region has the DNA TGTGCCAGCAGTGATTACCCGGGTGCAGTGGAGACCCAGTACTTC.

This clone was counted between two and nine times. The gene calls are TRBV30 and TRBJ1-6, with TRBD1 matching over 10 bases. V shed 3 bases, J shed 8 bases, and the junction held 7 bases outside the gene matches. Germline assignment: CDR1 GTSNPN and CDR2 SVGIG (reference sequence). This CDR3 is built from 15 residues. CDR3 sequence: CAWRNSGTGDSPLHF. The CDR3 DNA is TGTGCCTGGAGGAACTCCGGGACAGGGGATTCACCCCTCCACTTT.